A selection of T cell receptor beta chains follows, all from one sample in a study of cytomegalovirus exposure and HLA in healthy donors. The table came from immunoSEQ multiplex PCR; TCRdb's copy has only in-frame clones and leaves some out. The sample lists roughly 130,000 clones, roughly four fifths occurring once. The sample consisted of PBMCs. These receptors were collected from a woman between 45 and 60 years old in good health and CMV-seropositive. The CDR3 runs from the conserved cysteine through the conserved F or W.

V	length	CDR3
TRBV7-8	14	CASSRRGAWEEQYF
TRBV5-3	14	CARSLGRTADTQYF
TRBV9	15	CASSSRTGLNTEAFF
TRBV7-9	15	CASSSGQVSNYGYTF
TRBV5-1	15	CASSRDGTGAGELFF
TRBV11-3	14	CASSFGQYNSPLHF
TRBV19	15	CASSISGRGNSPLHF
TRBV7-9	12	CASSRREYEQYF
TRBV21-1	12	CASSTRGSEAFF
TRBV5-4	15	CSSSLGLAATGELFF
TRBV5-1	14	CASSFGQVYEKLFF
TRBV18	16	CASSLVPQGGTYEQYF
TRBV5-1	19	CASSLETSGRRTGRDTQYF
TRBV6-1	10	CASRDREAFF
TRBV5-6	15	CASSLVQGSNTEAFF
TRBV27	12	CASRTGAYEQYF
TRBV19	17	CATRGGLAGGQNGELFF
TRBV4-2	15	CASSHWGRVDGEAFF
TRBV29-1	14	CSVEDRGFQPEAFF
TRBV7-9	15	CASSLGTPPNYGYTF
TRBV6-4	14	CASSDLDRGQGYTF
TRBV29-1	14	CSVGGRGAHYEQYF
TRBV10-3	13	CAIRPAGEETQYF
TRBV11-3	12	CASSLHTDTQYF
TRBV29-1	13	CSVGGGREFEAFF
TRBV4-2	14	CASSPLERQETQYF
TRBV5-8	17	CASSLRQGLGYNSPLHF
TRBV6-5	14	CASSFGDRRAEAFF
TRBV9	14	CASSVAVGEATQYF
TRBV30	15	CAWSEGDYEGNEQFF
TRBV6-1	15	CASSENRGPTDTQYF
TRBV7-2	15	CASSFAGRAQETQYF
TRBV7-9	15	CASSLITEYKDEQFF
TRBV7-2	15	CASSLESGGAKEQFF
TRBV5-6	15	CASSPPGTLQETQYF
TRBV7-2	14	CASSFQGSTGELFF
TRBV19	14	CASRSLLNTGELFF
TRBV11-2	12	CASSFRANEQFF
TRBV18	18	CASSRAWPSSGNTDTQYF
TRBV6-6	11	CASGQNYGYTF
TRBV4-1	15	CASSQATGGRNGYTF
TRBV6-1	14	CASRDGTGNTEAFF